This paragraph covers one T cell receptor (beta chain) sequence. Data came from immunoSEQ multiplex PCR; TCRdb stores just in-frame clones and leaves some out. The table has roughly 110,000 clones, about 90% seen once. This entry belongs to a study of T cell responses to AZD1222 COVID-19 vaccine. Looked up from germline, CDR1 is MNHEY and CDR2 is SVGAGI. The J segment lost 4 bases and the V segment lost 11 bases, leaving 11 bases of the junction unmatched. The CDR3 extends over 13 amino acids. The chain combines TRBV6-5 with TRBJ2-7; 7 nucleotides match TRBD1. The receptor was isolated from an adult in good health. This material consisted of peripheral blood, taken on day 0 of AZD1222 vaccination. This chain's CDR3 is CAVHRGQGYEQYF. In DNA form, the CDR3 reads TGTGCCGTACACAGGGGCCAGGGGTACGAGCAGTACTTC.